Listed below are T cell receptor beta chains from one sample, sequenced in a study of glioma-infiltrating T cells after dendritic cell vaccination. Sequencing used immunoSEQ multiplex PCR; TCRdb keeps in-frame clones, though not all of them. The sample holds roughly 80,000 clones, roughly 91% seen once. The sample here was blood, taken after dendritic cell vaccination. Receptor source: a human donor with glioblastoma. Each CDR3 is given with its conserved first and last residue. D genes are given only for firm matches. Expanded clones get a size class; other rows say once, few or many, or leave the size out.

J: TRBJ1-2
V: TRBV30
size: .
D: TRBD1
DNA: TGTGCCTGGAGTGTGCAGGGGGCAAGCTCCGGCTACACCTTC
CDR3: CAWSVQGASSGYTF

J: TRBJ2-5
V: TRBV4-1
size: .
D: TRBD1
DNA: TGCGCCAGCAGCCAAGTCCCCCAGGGGGAGTACCAAGAGACCCAGTACTTC
CDR3: CASSQVPQGEYQETQYF

J: TRBJ2-5
V: TRBV6-6
size: .
D: .
DNA: TGTGCCAGCATTGACGGGAGAGTACAAGAGACCCAGTACTTC
CDR3: CASIDGRVQETQYF

J: TRBJ2-1
V: TRBV4-3
size: few
D: .
DNA: TGCGCCAGCAGCCAAGATCAGAATGAGCAGTTCTTC
CDR3: CASSQDQNEQFF

J: TRBJ1-6
V: TRBV15
size: .
D: .
DNA: TGTGCCACCAGCAGGGAGGTGGGCACCTATAATTCACCCCTCCACTTT
CDR3: CATSREVGTYNSPLHF

J: TRBJ1-3
V: TRBV19
size: .
D: .
DNA: TGTGCCAGTAGTATCCTTGCGGCTGGAAACACCATATATTTT
CDR3: CASSILAAGNTIYF

J: TRBJ2-7
V: TRBV27
size: .
D: .
DNA: TGTGCCAGCAGTTCCACCCTGGACAGTCTAGACTACGAGCAGTACTTC
CDR3: CASSSTLDSLDYEQYF

J: TRBJ2-5
V: TRBV5-1
size: .
D: TRBD2
DNA: TGCGCCAGCACTAGCGGGGGGGCCGGAGAGACCCAGTACTTC
CDR3: CASTSGGAGETQYF

J: TRBJ2-1
V: TRBV4-2
size: .
D: .
DNA: TGTGCCAGCAGCCAAGGCACAGGGTATAACAATGAGCAGTTCTTC
CDR3: CASSQGTGYNNEQFF

J: TRBJ2-7
V: TRBV7-9
size: .
D: TRBD1
DNA: TGTGCCAGCACCCCAACAGGGGGGCCTAACGAGCAGTACTTC
CDR3: CASTPTGGPNEQYF

J: TRBJ1-4
V: TRBV15
size: .
D: TRBD1
DNA: TGTGCCACCAGCACAGGGGGTTCGGTAGGAGAAAAACTGTTTTTT
CDR3: CATSTGGSVGEKLFF

J: TRBJ2-4
V: TRBV2
size: .
D: .
DNA: TGTGCCAGCCTCACGCAACAGGATAAAGCCAAAAACATTCAGTACTTC
CDR3: CASLTQQDKAKNIQYF

J: TRBJ1-5
V: TRBV29-1
size: .
D: TRBD1
DNA: TGCAGCGTTGTGGACAGGGGCCCGGAAGTTTTATATAGCAATCAGCCCCAGCATTTT
CDR3: CSVVDRGPEVLYSNQPQHF

J: TRBJ2-5
V: TRBV5-1
size: .
D: .
DNA: TGCGCCAGCAGCTTGGCCCCCCCTCCCGGGCGGGAAGAGACCCAGTACTTC
CDR3: CASSLAPPPGREETQYF

J: TRBJ2-7
V: TRBV5-8
size: .
D: TRBD1
DNA: TGTGCCAGCCGCGCGACAGGGTCGGTCGAGCAGTACTTC
CDR3: CASRATGSVEQYF

J: TRBJ2-7
V: TRBV27
size: once
D: .
DNA: TGTGCCAGCAGTTTATGGGGCTTGAGCTCCTACGAGCAGTACTTC
CDR3: CASSLWGLSSYEQYF

J: TRBJ2-3
V: TRBV10-3
size: .
D: TRBD2
DNA: TGTGCCATCAGTGGTATAGCGGGAATCACAGATACGCAGTATTTT
CDR3: CAISGIAGITDTQYF

J: TRBJ2-1
V: TRBV4-2
size: .
D: TRBD2
DNA: TGTGCCAGCAGCCAAGCCACTAGCGGGGGGATCTACAATGAGCAGTTCTTC
CDR3: CASSQATSGGIYNEQFF

J: TRBJ1-4
V: TRBV6-6
size: .
D: .
DNA: TGTGCCAGCAGGCAGACGGGGGACGGGGAACTGTTTTTT
CDR3: CASRQTGDGELFF

J: TRBJ2-2
V: TRBV2
size: .
D: .
DNA: TGTGCCAGCACTGGAGGTGGCACCGGGGAGCTGTTTTTT
CDR3: CASTGGGTGELFF

J: TRBJ2-7
V: TRBV6-5
size: .
D: .
DNA: TGTGCCAGCAGTTACTCGAACCGACAGCTCTACGAGCAGTACTTC
CDR3: CASSYSNRQLYEQYF

J: TRBJ2-7
V: TRBV9
size: .
D: .
DNA: TGTGCCAGCAGCGCGCCCCCGTGGGGGCCTGAGGGCGAGCAGTACTTC
CDR3: CASSAPPWGPEGEQYF